What follows are 17 T cell receptor beta chains derived from one specimen sequenced in a study of T cells in Graves' hyperthyroidism and ophthalmopathy. RNA transcripts were the template for amplifying TCR beta CDR3 regions. Initially, a first-round RT-PCR of the TCR CDR3 employed the HTBI primer set. TCRdb reanalysed the multiplex PCR reads using MiXCR and keeps one entry per CDR3 protein. The sample includes some 600,000 distinct CDR3 sequences, around 46% of them seen just once. Input material: peripheral blood or thyroid tissue (not recorded which). These receptors were obtained from a woman aged 18 to 35 with Graves' hyperthyroidism.

The chain has TRBV2 and TRBJ1-2; D possibly corresponds to TRBD1 (5 bases). CDR3 length: 15 residues. Germline V gives CDR1 SNHLY, CDR2 FYNNEI. Trimming left V 7 bases short and J 4 bases short, with 19 bases between. The CDR3, as DNA: TGTGCCAGCACCCAACATGACAGTTTTCGCTATGGCTACACCTTC. As protein: CASTQHDSFRYGYTF.

This clonotype has just a few counts. Without the conserved terminal phenylalanine or tryptophan, this CDR3 likely stems from a read error. The chain joins TRBV7-8 to TRBJ2-7; 8 nucleotides align to TRBD2. Germline V gene sequence: CDR1 SGHVS, CDR2 FQNEAQ. With 6 bases clipped from V and 4 bases from J, the junction kept 5 bases outside the gene matches. This CDR3 is 13 amino acids long. The CDR3, as DNA: TGTGCCAGCAGTTCCAGCGGGAGTTACGAGCAGTACCTC. Translated, it gives CASSSSGSYEQYL.

J is TRBJ1-1 and V is TRBV20-1; 9 bases fit TRBD1. Per the germline V gene, CDR1 is DFQATT and CDR2 is SNEGSKA (reference sequence). The trim removed 6 bases at V and 6 bases at J, leaving 8 bases unmatched. The CDR3 loop spans 13 amino acids. CDR3 loop: CSAPRTGDAEAFF. CDR3 sequence (DNA): TGCAGTGCGCCGCGGACAGGGGACGCTGAAGCTTTCTTT.

This clonotype has a count of ten or more. This chain uses TRBV24-1 with TRBJ1-1; D is undetermined. Germline V CDR1 and CDR2: KGHDR, SFDVKD. V was clipped by 9 bases and J by 0 bases, with 10 bases between them. The CDR3 has 13 amino acids. This CDR3 reads CATRVDVNTEAFF. The CDR3 bases are TGTGCCACCCGAGTAGACGTGAACACTGAAGCTTTCTTT.

This clonotype was observed many times. The chain joins TRBV25-1 to TRBJ1-4; possible D gene TRBD1, 5 bases. The ends were cut back, 8 bases at V and 5 bases at J, with 18 bases in the middle. Germline CDR1 reads MGHDK; CDR2 reads SYGVNS. The CDR3 loop spans 15 amino acids. In DNA, the CDR3 is TGTGCCAGCTGTCCCTCGGGGGGACCAAATGAAAAACTGTTTTTT. Its translation is CASCPSGGPNEKLFF.

This clonotype has a handful of counts. The genes are TRBV11-2 and TRBJ1-1; D call uncertain. Germline assignment: CDR1 SGHAT and CDR2 FQNNGV. The CDR3 is made up of 15 amino acids. V gave up 6 bases and J gave up 4 bases, with 18 bases separating them. For the CDR3, the DNA is TGTGCCAGCAGTTACTCCATGAGCGGACGCACTGAAGCTTTCTTT. This translates into CASSYSMSGRTEAFF. The full variable domain, with the rest looked up from reference TRBV11-2 and TRBJ1-1, is EAGVAQSPRYKIIEKRQSVAFWCNPISGHATLYWYQQILGQGPKLLIQFQNNGVVDDSQLPKDRFSAERLKGVDSTLKIQPAKLEDSAVYLCASSYSMSGRTEAFFGQGTRLTVV.

This clonotype was observed a single time. The rearrangement links TRBV10-3 to TRBJ1-3, with TRBD1 matching 7 bases. The junction had 7 bases not matched to a gene; V was cut back by 10 bases and J by 1 base. Germline lookup yields CDR1 ENHRY and CDR2 SYGVKD. CDR3 length: 14 residues. CDR3 DNA sequence: TGTGCCACCAGACAGGGCGGGTCTGGAAACACCATATATTTT. Encoded protein: CATRQGGSGNTIYF.

This clonotype was counted only a few times. The rearrangement uses TRBV5-4 and TRBJ1-2, with 8 bases lining up with TRBD1. CDR1 and CDR2 (germline): SGHNT, YYREEE (reference sequence). The V and J ends lost 5 bases and 9 bases, in that order; junction bases with no gene match: 12. This CDR3 has 14 residues. CDR3 residues: CASRIPGQALRYTF. CDR3 sequence (DNA): TGTGCCAGCAGAATTCCGGGACAGGCCCTGCGCTACACCTTC.

This clonotype was counted only a few times. The chain combines TRBV12-3 or TRBV12-4 with TRBJ1-5, with D possibly matching TRBD1 (6 bases). This CDR3 spans 15 amino acids. Trimming removed 3 bases from V and 4 bases from J, with 13 bases in between. CDR3 DNA sequence: TGTGCCAGCAGTTTCGGCCAGGGGACGAATCAGCCCCAGCATTTT. It codes for CASSFGQGTNQPQHF.

J is TRBJ2-5 and V is TRBV5-1; D possibly corresponds to TRBD1 (5 bases). The CDR3 length is 14 residues. From germline, CDR1 is SGHRS and CDR2 YFSETQ. Trimming stripped 1 base from V and 4 bases from J, with 11 bases between. The CDR3 sequence: CASSLIGDLETQYF. The CDR3 region has the DNA TGCGCCAGCAGCTTGATAGGGGATTTAGAGACCCAGTACTTC.

The chain has TRBV25-1 and TRBJ1-4; tentatively, D is TRBD1 (6 bases). Germline V lookup: CDR1 MGHDK, CDR2 SYGVNS. CDR3 length: 15 amino acids. V lost 3 bases to trimming and J lost 8 bases, with 16 bases between them. CDR3 nucleotide sequence: TGTGCCAGCAGTGATACCGGACAGCGTGGCGAAAAACTGTTTTTT. Translation gives CASSDTGQRGEKLFF.

Comment on this clonotype: A read error may account for a junction end that differs from germline. The V and J genes are TRBV10-3 and TRBJ1-5, with 9 bases lining up with TRBD1. CDR3 size: 16 residues. CDR1 and CDR2 (germline): ENHRY, SYGVKD. The CDR3: CASSVDRGSSNQPQHF. CDR3 bases: TGTGCCAGCAGTGTGGACAGGGGCAGTAGCAATCAGCCCCAGCATTTT.

In this sample, this clonotype turned up a few times. The chain employs TRBV7-9 and TRBJ1-5; D perhaps matches TRBD1 (5 bases). Trimming removed 3 bases from V and 0 bases from J, with 9 bases in between. Germline-derived CDR1 and CDR2 are SEHNR and FQNEAQ (reference sequence). The CDR3 extends over 15 amino acids. Here the CDR3 DNA reads TGTGCCAGCAGCTTGTGGACAAATAGCAATCAGCCCCAGCATTTT. Its protein product is CASSLWTNSNQPQHF.

The chain carries TRBV25-1 and TRBJ2-5, with TRBD1 matching over 8 bases. Germline V CDR1 and CDR2: MGHDK, SYGVNS. CDR3 length: 15 amino acids. The V and J ends lost 4 bases and 2 bases, in that order; junction bases with no gene match: 6. The CDR3 nucleotides are TGTGCCAGCAGTGGCTCCGGGGACAGGCAAGAGACCCAGTACTTC. Translating it yields CASSGSGDRQETQYF.

This sequence joins TRBV29-1 and TRBJ1-2, with a possible D match to TRBD1 (5 bases). Looked up from germline, CDR1 is SQVTM and CDR2 is ANQGSEA. The CDR3 extends over 11 amino acids. Trimming removed 6 bases at V and 10 bases at J, with 15 bases between. CDR3 in amino acids: CSVGLAGYYTF. In DNA, the CDR3 is TGCAGCGTGGGACTAGCGGGATACTACACCTTC.

This chain connects TRBV2 to TRBJ1-6; tentatively, D is TRBD1 (5 bases). CDR3 size: 12 residues. Germline CDR1 SNHLY, CDR2 FYNNEI. V shed 3 bases and J shed 9 bases, with 6 bases lying between them. The CDR3 region is CASSDTGSPLHF. CDR3 bases: TGTGCCAGCAGTGATACAGGTTCACCCCTCCACTTT. Full variable domain (rest looked up from reference TRBV2 and TRBJ1-6): EPEVTQTPSHQVTQMGQEVILRCVPISNHLYFYWYRQILGQKVEFLVSFYNNEISEKSEIFDDQFSVERPDGSNFTLKIRSTKLEDSAMYFCASSDTGSPLHFGNGTRLTVT.

With respect to this clonotype: This CDR3 is missing its conserved last phenylalanine or tryptophan, likely due to a read error. The chain has TRBV25-1 and TRBJ1-1, with D hard to call. The ends were cut back, 4 bases at V and 1 base at J, with 10 bases in the middle. There are 14 residues in the CDR3. Germline CDR1 and CDR2: MGHDK and SYGVNS. The CDR3 DNA sequence: TGTGCCAGCAGTGTTATAACTGGGAACACTGAAGCTTTCCTT. This encodes CASSVITGNTEAFL.